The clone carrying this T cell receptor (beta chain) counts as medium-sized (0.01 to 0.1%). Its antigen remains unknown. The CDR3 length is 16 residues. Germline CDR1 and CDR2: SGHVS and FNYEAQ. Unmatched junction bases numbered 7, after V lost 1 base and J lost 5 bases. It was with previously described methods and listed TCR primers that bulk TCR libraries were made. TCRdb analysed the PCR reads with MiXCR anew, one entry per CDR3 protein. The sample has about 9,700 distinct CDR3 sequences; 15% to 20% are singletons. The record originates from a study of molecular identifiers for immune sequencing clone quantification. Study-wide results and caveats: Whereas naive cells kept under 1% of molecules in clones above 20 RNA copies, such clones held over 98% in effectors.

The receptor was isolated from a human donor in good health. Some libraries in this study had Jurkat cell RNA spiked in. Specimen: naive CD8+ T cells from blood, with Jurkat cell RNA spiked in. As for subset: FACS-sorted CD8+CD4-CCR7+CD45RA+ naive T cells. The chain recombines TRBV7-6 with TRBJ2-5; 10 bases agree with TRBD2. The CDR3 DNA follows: TGTGCCAGCAGCTTAGGAAGCGGGAGGGCCGGTGAGACCCAGTACTTC. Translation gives CASSLGSGRAGETQYF. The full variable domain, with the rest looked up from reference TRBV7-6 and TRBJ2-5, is GAGVSQSPRYKVTKRGQDVALRCDPISGHVSLYWYRQALGQGPEFLTYFNYEAQQDKSGLPNDRFSAERPEGSISTLTIQRTEQRDSAMYRCASSLGSGRAGETQYFGPGTRLLVL.